This section outlines one T cell receptor beta chain sequence together with its context. The treatment denotes: some 20 received Ad26.COV2.S at low or high dose, single or two shots; about 5 received placebo; per-sample allocation not given. Specimen acquisition occurred on day 63 following the initial vaccine or placebo injection. The vaccine delivered Wuhan-strain SARS-CoV-2 spike through an Ad26 vector. The source of the sample is a study of Ad26.COV2.S vaccination and SARS-CoV-2 variants. Study as a whole: Into the muscle, Ad26.COV2.S was dosed once or twice, 56 days apart.

Profiling relied on immunoSEQ multiplex PCR, and the TCRdb table lists in-frame clones only, not all of them. The sample includes fewer than 400,000 clones, 85% to 90% of them seen just once. V was clipped by 7 bases and J by 8 bases; unmatched bases: 8. Germline values: CDR1 MNHEY, CDR2 SVGAGI. The CDR3 has 13 amino acids. The clonotype originates from a person aged 18-60 years who received the Ad26.COV2.S COVID-19 vaccine or a placebo. Here the sequenced sample was peripheral blood, taken in a trial of Ad26.COV2.S vaccine versus placebo. V and J are TRBV6-5 and TRBJ2-1, with 7 bases that match TRBD1. The CDR3 reads CASTQGNYDEQFF. In DNA form, the CDR3 reads TGTGCCAGCACACAGGGGAATTACGATGAGCAGTTCTTC.